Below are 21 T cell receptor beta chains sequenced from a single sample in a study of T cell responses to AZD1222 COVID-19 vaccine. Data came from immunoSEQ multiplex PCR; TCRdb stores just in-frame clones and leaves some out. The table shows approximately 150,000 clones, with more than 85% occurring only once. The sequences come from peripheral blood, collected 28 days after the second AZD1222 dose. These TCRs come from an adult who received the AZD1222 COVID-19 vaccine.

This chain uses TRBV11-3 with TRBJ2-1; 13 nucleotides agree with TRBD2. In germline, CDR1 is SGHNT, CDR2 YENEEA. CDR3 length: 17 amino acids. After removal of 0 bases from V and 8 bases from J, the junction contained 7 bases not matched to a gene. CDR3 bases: TGTGCCAGCAGCTTAGAAGGAACTAGCGGGGGGGTTCATGAGCAGTTCTTC. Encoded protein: CASSLEGTSGGVHEQFF.

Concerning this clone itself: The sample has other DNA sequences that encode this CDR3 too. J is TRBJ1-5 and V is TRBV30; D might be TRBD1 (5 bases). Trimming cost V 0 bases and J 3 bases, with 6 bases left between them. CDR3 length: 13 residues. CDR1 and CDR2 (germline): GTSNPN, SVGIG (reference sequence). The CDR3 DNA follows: TGTGCCTGGAGTGTCAGGGACAATCAGCCCCAGCATTTT. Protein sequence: CAWSVRDNQPQHF.

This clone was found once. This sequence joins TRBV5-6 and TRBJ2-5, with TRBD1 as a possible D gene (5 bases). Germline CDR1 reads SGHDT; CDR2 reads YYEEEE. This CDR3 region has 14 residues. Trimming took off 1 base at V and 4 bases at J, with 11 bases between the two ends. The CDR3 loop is CASSLPDSVETQYF. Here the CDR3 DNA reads TGTGCCAGCAGCTTGCCCGACAGTGTAGAGACCCAGTACTTC.

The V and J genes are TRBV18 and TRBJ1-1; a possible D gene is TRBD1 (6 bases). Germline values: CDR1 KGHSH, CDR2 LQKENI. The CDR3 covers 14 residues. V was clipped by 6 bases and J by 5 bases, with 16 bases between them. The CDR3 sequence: CASSNAGVWTEAFF. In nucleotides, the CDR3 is TGTGCCAGCTCGAACGCAGGGGTATGGACTGAAGCTTTCTTT.

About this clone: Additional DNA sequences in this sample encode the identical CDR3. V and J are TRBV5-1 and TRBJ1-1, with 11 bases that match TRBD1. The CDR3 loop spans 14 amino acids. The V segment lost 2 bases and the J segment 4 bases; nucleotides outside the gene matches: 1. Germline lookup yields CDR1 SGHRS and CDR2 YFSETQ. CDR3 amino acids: CASSLGTGGTEAFF. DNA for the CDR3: TGCGCCAGCAGCTTAGGGACAGGGGGCACTGAAGCTTTCTTT.

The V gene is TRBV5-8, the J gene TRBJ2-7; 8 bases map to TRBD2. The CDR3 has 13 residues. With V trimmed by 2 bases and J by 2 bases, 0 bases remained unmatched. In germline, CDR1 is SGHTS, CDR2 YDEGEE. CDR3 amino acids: CASSFSGAYEQYV. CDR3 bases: TGTGCCAGCAGCTTTAGCGGGGCCTACGAGCAGTACGTC.

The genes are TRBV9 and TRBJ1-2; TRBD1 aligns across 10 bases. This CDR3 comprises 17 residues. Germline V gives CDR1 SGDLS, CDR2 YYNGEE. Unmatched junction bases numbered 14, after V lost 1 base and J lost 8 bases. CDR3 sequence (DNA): TGTGCCAGCAGCGTAAGTCCTAGCGGGACAGGGGCCTCCGGCTACACCTTC. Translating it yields CASSVSPSGTGASGYTF.

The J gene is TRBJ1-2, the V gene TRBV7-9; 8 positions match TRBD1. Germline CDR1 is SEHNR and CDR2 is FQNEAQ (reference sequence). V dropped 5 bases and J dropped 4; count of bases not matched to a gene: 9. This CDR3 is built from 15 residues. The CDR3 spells CASSARDRGSYGYTF. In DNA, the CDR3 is TGTGCCAGCAGCGCGAGAGACAGGGGATCCTATGGCTACACCTTC.

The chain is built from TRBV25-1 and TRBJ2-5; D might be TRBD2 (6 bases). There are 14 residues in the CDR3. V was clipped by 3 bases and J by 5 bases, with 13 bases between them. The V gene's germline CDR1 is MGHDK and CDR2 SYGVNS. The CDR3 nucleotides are TGTGCCAGCAGTGATCTGGCGGGGAGGGAGACCCAGTACTTC. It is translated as CASSDLAGRETQYF.

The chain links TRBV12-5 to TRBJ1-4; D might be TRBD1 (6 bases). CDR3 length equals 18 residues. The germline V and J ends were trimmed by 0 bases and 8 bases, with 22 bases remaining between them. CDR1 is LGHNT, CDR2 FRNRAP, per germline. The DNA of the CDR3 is TGTGCTAGTGGTTTGGTACCCACAGGGACTCCTCTCCGGGAAAAACTGTTTTTT. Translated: CASGLVPTGTPLREKLFF.

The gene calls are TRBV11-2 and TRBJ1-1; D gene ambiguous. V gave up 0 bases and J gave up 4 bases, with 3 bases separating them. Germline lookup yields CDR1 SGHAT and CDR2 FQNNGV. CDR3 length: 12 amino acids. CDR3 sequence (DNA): TGTGCCAGCAGCTTAGATACCACTGAAGCTTTCTTT. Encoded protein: CASSLDTTEAFF.

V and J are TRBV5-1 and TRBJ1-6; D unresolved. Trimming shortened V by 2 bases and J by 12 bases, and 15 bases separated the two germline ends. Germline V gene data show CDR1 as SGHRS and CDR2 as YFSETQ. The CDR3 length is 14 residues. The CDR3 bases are TGCGCCAGCAGCTTCTTAGTGGGTGCGGAACCCCTCCACTTT. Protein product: CASSFLVGAEPLHF.

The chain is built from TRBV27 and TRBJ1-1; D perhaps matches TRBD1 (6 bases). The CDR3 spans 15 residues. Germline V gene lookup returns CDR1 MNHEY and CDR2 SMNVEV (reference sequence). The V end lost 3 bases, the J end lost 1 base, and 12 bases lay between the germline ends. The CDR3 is CASSFYAGANTEAFF. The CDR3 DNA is TGTGCCAGCAGTTTTTATGCAGGGGCGAACACTGAAGCTTTCTTT.

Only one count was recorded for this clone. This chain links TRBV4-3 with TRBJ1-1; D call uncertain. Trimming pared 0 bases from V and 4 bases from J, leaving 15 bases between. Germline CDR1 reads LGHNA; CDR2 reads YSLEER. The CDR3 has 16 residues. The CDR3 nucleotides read TGCGCCAGCAGCCAAGAAGCCAACAGAAAAGGCACTGAAGCTTTCTTT. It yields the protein CASSQEANRKGTEAFF.

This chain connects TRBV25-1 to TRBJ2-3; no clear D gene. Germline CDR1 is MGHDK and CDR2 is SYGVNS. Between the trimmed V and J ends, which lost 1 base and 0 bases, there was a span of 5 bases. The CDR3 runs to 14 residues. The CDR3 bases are TGTGCCAGCAGTGAATCGGGCAGCACAGATACGCAGTATTTT. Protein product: CASSESGSTDTQYF.

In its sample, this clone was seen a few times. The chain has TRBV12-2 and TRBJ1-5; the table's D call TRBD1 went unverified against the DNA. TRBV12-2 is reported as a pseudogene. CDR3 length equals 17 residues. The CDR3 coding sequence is TGTGCAAGTCGCTTAGCGGGATTCGACAGACGAAATCAGCCCCAGCATTTT. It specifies CASRLAGFDRRNQPQHF.

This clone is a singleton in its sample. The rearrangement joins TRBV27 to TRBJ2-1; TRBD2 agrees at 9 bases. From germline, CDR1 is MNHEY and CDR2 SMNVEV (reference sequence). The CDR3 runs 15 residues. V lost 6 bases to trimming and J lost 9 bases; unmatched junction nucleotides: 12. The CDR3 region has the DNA TGTGCCAGCAGCCCTGGAGAGCGGGGGGTCGGTGAGCAGTTCTTC. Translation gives CASSPGERGVGEQFF.

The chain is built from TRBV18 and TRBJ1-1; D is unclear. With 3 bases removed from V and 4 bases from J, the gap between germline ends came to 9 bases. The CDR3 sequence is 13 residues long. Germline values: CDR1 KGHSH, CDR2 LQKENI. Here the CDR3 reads CASSPLDATEAFF. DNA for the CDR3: TGTGCCAGCTCACCTCTTGACGCCACTGAAGCTTTCTTT.

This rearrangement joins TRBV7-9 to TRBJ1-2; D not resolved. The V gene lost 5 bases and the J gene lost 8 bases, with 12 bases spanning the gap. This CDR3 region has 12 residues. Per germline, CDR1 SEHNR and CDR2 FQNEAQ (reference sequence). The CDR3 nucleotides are TGTGCCAGCAGCCCTGACGCCGGAGGCTACACCTTC. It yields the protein CASSPDAGGYTF.

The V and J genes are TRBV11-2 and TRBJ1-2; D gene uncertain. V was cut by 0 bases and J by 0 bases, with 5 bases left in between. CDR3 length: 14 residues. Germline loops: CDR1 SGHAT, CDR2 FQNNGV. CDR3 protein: CASSLDVANYGYTF. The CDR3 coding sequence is TGTGCCAGCAGCTTAGATGTTGCTAACTATGGCTACACCTTC. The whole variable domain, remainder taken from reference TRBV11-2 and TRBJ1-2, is EAGVAQSPRYKIIEKRQSVAFWCNPISGHATLYWYQQILGQGPKLLIQFQNNGVVDDSQLPKDRFSAERLKGVDSTLKIQPAKLEDSAVYLCASSLDVANYGYTFGSGTRLTVV.

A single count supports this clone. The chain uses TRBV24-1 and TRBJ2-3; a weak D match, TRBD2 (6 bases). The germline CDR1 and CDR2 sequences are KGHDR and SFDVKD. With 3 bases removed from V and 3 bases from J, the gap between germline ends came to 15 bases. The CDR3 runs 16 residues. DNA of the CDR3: TGTGCCACCAGTGATCCCCGGGGAGGTGGGACAGATACGCAGTATTTT. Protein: CATSDPRGGGTDTQYF.